This T cell receptor (beta chain) emerged from a study of human T cells and chemical hapten exposure. The library gave individual cDNA molecules unique molecular identifiers. Authors' analysis steps: Sample TCR totals centred on a median of around 100,000, ranging about 20,000 to 690,600. MiXCR, run by TCRdb on the 5' RACE reads, gives a single entry per CDR3 protein. The V and J calls were not made by the authors but by TCRdb's processing. The sample has 110,000 or so distinct CDR3 sequences, approximately 20% seen once. Trimming shortened V by 2 bases and J by 0 bases, and 9 bases separated the two germline ends. The CDR3 length is 15 residues. Germline CDR1 is MNHEY and CDR2 is SMNVEV (reference sequence). It was unfractionated whole blood from which total RNA was extracted.

This TCR was sampled from a human donor in good health. The V gene is TRBV27, the J gene TRBJ2-3, with D unresolved. The CDR3 is CASSLVSSSTDTQYF. The CDR3 nucleotides are TGTGCCAGCAGTTTAGTGAGCTCTAGCACAGATACGCAGTATTTT.